The rows below give T cell receptor beta chains drawn from one sample of a study of blood T cell repertoires in COVID-19. Method: immunoSEQ multiplex PCR; TCRdb's copy keeps in-frame clones and lacks some. The sample has about 140,000 clones, 65% to 80% seen once. What was sequenced was peripheral blood. These receptors all come from a man aged 60 to 75 with acute or convalescent COVID-19. The CDR3 runs from the conserved cysteine through the conserved F or W. The order of the fields is D gene, V gene, clone size, J gene, CDR3 protein, CDR3 DNA. A D gene is named only where the DNA matches it firmly. Size tells how often a clone was seen (once, few, many) or the class of an expanded clone, and some rows leave it out.

>-|TRBV7-9|-|TRBJ2-5
CASSPGETQYF
TGTGCCAGCAGCCCCGGGGAGACCCAGTACTTC
>TRBD1|TRBV12-3/TRBV12-4|few|TRBJ2-7
CASSRDSHEQYF
TGTGCCAGCAGCCGGGACAGCCACGAGCAGTACTTC
>TRBD2|TRBV5-1|-|TRBJ2-7
CASGPSGVGGEQYF
TGCGCCAGCGGGCCGAGCGGGGTCGGAGGAGAGCAGTACTTC
>-|TRBV11-2|-|TRBJ2-1
CASSLESLSYNEQFF
TGTGCCAGCAGCTTAGAATCGTTGTCCTACAATGAGCAGTTCTTC
>-|TRBV30|-|TRBJ2-1
CAWKISGGNEQFF
TGTGCCTGGAAAATCAGCGGCGGAAATGAGCAGTTCTTC
>TRBD1|TRBV6-6|few|TRBJ1-4
CASSRTGARPATNEKLFF
TGTGCCAGCAGTCGGACAGGGGCCCGACCGGCAACTAATGAAAAACTGTTTTTT
>-|TRBV19|-|TRBJ2-2
CASSIRQGTTGELFF
TGTGCCAGTAGTATCAGGCAGGGGACCACCGGGGAGCTGTTTTTT
>TRBD1|TRBV18|-|TRBJ1-3
CASSPGTAGNTIYF
TGTGCCAGCTCACCCGGGACAGCTGGAAACACCATATATTTT
>-|TRBV4-2|once|TRBJ1-2
CASSQVGSKTTYTF
TGTGCCAGCAGCCAAGTCGGGAGCAAGACTACCTACACCTTC
>TRBD2|TRBV7-8|-|TRBJ2-7
CASSLAVGLAGGEQYF
TGTGCCAGCAGCTTAGCAGTCGGACTAGCGGGAGGGGAGCAGTACTTC
>TRBD1|TRBV27|-|TRBJ1-6
CASRWGQGVSPLHF
TGTGCCAGCAGATGGGGACAGGGAGTCTCACCCCTCCACTTT
>-|TRBV28|-|TRBJ2-4
CASSLYSGGGDIQYF
TGTGCCAGCAGTTTATATAGCGGAGGAGGGGACATTCAGTACTTC
>TRBD2|TRBV19|-|TRBJ2-3
CASRGLVTDTQYF
TGTGCCAGTAGAGGACTAGTCACAGATACGCAGTATTTT
>TRBD1|TRBV4-2|-|TRBJ1-4
CASSQGDSFNEKLFF
TGTGCCAGCAGCCAAGGGGACAGTTTTAATGAAAAACTGTTTTTT
>TRBD2|TRBV29-1|-|TRBJ2-2
CSVAVVAGGPTGELFF
TGCAGCGTTGCAGTGGTAGCGGGAGGGCCCACCGGGGAGCTGTTTTTT
>TRBD1|TRBV6-5|-|TRBJ1-2
CASSYPGGGYTF
TGTGCCAGCAGTTACCCAGGGGGTGGCTACACCTTC
>TRBD1|TRBV6-5|-|TRBJ1-5
CASSYEAGTGYQPQHF
TGTGCCAGCAGCTACGAAGCCGGGACAGGGTACCAGCCCCAGCATTTT
>-|TRBV18|-|TRBJ1-5
CASSPTDNQPQHF
TGTGCCAGCTCACCCACAGACAATCAGCCCCAGCATTTT
>TRBD1|TRBV6-6|-|TRBJ1-1
CASSSPGTGVVEAFF
TGTGCCAGCAGTAGTCCCGGGACAGGGGTGGTTGAAGCTTTCTTT
>-|TRBV6-5|-|TRBJ2-2
CASSWVEANTGELFF
TGTGCCAGCAGCTGGGTTGAGGCGAACACCGGGGAGCTGTTTTTT
>TRBD2|TRBV6-2/TRBV6-3|-|TRBJ2-3
CASSKLAASTDTQYF
TGTGCCAGCAGTAAACTAGCGGCAAGCACAGATACGCAGTATTTT
>TRBD1|TRBV6-5|-|TRBJ1-3
CASTQGAGGNTIYF
TGTGCCAGCACTCAGGGGGCGGGCGGAAACACCATATATTTT
>-|TRBV7-8|-|TRBJ2-7
CASSQGHSYEQYF
TGTGCCAGCAGTCAGGGGCACTCCTACGAGCAGTACTTC
>TRBD1|TRBV20-1|-|TRBJ1-6
CSATDGTGGSPLHF
TGCAGTGCTACTGATGGGACAGGGGGCTCACCCCTCCACTTT
>-|TRBV5-5|-|TRBJ1-1
CASSLVVGGVTEAFF
TGTGCCAGCAGCTTGGTTGTCGGGGGTGTCACTGAAGCTTTCTTT
>-|TRBV29-1|-|TRBJ1-2
CSVNDGASSRYTF
TGCAGCGTTAATGACGGAGCCTCTTCAAGGTACACCTTC
>-|TRBV6-5|once|TRBJ1-2
CASSRGAAGYTF
TGTGCCAGCAGTCGCGGGGCCGCAGGCTACACCTTC
>-|TRBV7-2|-|TRBJ1-3
CASSLGGGRDTIYF
TGTGCCAGCAGCTTAGGCGGGGGGCGGGACACCATATATTTT
>TRBD2|TRBV24-1|-|TRBJ2-1
CATSDTGTSGYNEQFF
TGTGCCACCAGTGACACCGGGACTAGCGGGTACAATGAGCAGTTCTTC
>-|TRBV28|-|TRBJ1-1
CASARGGNTEAFF
TGTGCCAGCGCGAGGGGGGGGAACACTGAAGCTTTCTTT
>-|TRBV6-5|-|TRBJ2-6
CATSPGSGANVLTF
TGTGCCACCTCGCCAGGCTCTGGGGCCAACGTCCTGACTTTC
>TRBD1|TRBV29-1|-|TRBJ1-1
CSVDSGGNTEAFF
TGCAGCGTTGATTCAGGGGGAAACACTGAAGCTTTCTTT
>TRBD2|TRBV10-3|-|TRBJ2-3
CASRLAGFTLTDTQYF
TGTGCTAGTCGACTAGCGGGATTCACCCTCACAGATACGCAGTATTTT
>TRBD2|TRBV3-1/TRBV3-2|-|TRBJ2-1
CASSLGTSGYNEQFF
TGTGCCAGCAGCCTCGGAACTAGCGGTTACAATGAGCAGTTCTTC
>-|TRBV18|-|TRBJ2-7
CASSPPGGYEQYF
TGTGCCAGCTCACCACCGGGGGGCTACGAGCAGTACTTC
>TRBD1|TRBV19|-|TRBJ1-3
CASSIVPGGSAGNTIYF
TGTGCCAGTAGTATCGTGCCAGGGGGCAGCGCTGGAAACACCATATATTTT
>-|TRBV7-9|-|TRBJ1-2
CASSLRLSDGYTF
TGTGCCAGCAGCTTAAGGCTTAGCGATGGCTACACCTTC
>-|TRBV24-1|-|TRBJ1-2
CATSDLMTGYGYTF
TGTGCCACCAGTGATCTAATGACGGGTTATGGCTACACCTTC
>TRBD2|TRBV28|-|TRBJ2-1
CASSPGLAIYNEQFF
TGTGCCAGCAGTCCAGGACTAGCGATCTACAATGAGCAGTTCTTC
>TRBD1|TRBV29-1|-|TRBJ2-7
CSVGTGEGYEQYF
TGCAGTGTGGGGACAGGGGAGGGCTACGAGCAGTACTTC
>-|TRBV6-5|-|TRBJ1-4
CASLLNEKLFF
TGTGCCAGCCTCTTAAATGAAAAACTGTTTTTT
>-|TRBV24-1|-|TRBJ1-2
CATSDFNIYTF
TGTGCCACCAGTGATTTTAACATCTACACCTTC
>-|TRBV11-1|-|TRBJ1-6
CASSLGPDPNSPLHF
TGTGCCAGCAGCTTGGGGCCTGACCCCAATTCACCCCTCCACTTT
>-|TRBV6-4|-|TRBJ2-7
CASSVYYPYEQYF
TGTGCCAGCAGTGTGTACTATCCCTACGAGCAGTACTTC
>TRBD1|TRBV5-4|few|TRBJ1-4
CASSEQGAGEKLFF
TGTGCCAGCAGCGAACAGGGGGCAGGCGAAAAACTGTTTTTT
>TRBD1|TRBV10-3|-|TRBJ2-5
CATRDRQETQYF
TGTGCCACCCGGGACAGACAAGAGACCCAGTACTTC
>TRBD1|TRBV5-1|-|TRBJ2-7
CASSKGQSYYEQYF
TGCGCCAGCAGCAAGGGACAGAGCTATTACGAGCAGTACTTC
>TRBD1|TRBV18|-|TRBJ2-5
CASSPDRQGKKETQYF
TGTGCCAGCTCACCAGATCGACAGGGGAAAAAAGAGACCCAGTACTTC
>TRBD2|TRBV18|once|TRBJ2-2
CASSASARGSGRDTGELFF
TGTGCCAGCTCTGCCTCAGCAAGGGGGAGCGGGAGAGACACCGGGGAGCTGTTTTTT
>-|TRBV5-6|-|TRBJ2-7
CASSPQNRVYEQYF
TGTGCCAGCAGCCCCCAGAACCGGGTTTACGAGCAGTACTTC